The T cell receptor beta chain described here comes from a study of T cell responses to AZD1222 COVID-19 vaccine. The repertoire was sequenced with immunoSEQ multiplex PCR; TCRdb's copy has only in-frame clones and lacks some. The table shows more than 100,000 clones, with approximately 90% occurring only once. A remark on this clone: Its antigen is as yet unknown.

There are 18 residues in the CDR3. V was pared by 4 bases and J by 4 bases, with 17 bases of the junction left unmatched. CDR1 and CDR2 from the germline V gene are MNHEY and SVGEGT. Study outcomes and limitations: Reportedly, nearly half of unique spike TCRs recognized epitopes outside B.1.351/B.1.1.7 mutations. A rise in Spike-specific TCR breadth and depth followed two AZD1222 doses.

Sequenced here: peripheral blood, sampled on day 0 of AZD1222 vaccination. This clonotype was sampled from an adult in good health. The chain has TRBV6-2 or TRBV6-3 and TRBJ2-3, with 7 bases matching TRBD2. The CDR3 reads CASSSYGAFAGVPDTQYF. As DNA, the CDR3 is TGTGCCAGCAGTTCCTACGGGGCGTTCGCGGGAGTCCCAGATACGCAGTATTTT.